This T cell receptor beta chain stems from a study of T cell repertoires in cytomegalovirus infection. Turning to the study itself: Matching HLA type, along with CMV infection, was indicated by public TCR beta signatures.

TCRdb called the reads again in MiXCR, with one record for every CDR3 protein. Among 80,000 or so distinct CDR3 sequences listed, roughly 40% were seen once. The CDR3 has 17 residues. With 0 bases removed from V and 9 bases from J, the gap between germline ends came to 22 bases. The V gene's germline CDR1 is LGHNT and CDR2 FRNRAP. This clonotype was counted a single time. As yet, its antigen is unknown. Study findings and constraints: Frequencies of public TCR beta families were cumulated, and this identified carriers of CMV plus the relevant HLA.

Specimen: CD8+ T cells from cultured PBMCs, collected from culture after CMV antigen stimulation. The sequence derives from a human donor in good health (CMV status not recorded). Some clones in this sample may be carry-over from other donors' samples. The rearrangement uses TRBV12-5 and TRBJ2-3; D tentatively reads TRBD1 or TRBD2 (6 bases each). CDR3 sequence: CASGLVNGGLGTLTQYF. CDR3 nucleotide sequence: TGTGCTAGTGGTTTGGTAAACGGGGGACTCGGGACATTAACGCAGTATTTT.